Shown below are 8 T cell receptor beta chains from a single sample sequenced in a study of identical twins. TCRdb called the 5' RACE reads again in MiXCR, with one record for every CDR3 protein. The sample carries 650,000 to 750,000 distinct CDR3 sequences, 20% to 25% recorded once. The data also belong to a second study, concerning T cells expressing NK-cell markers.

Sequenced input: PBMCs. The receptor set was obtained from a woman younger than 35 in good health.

The CDR3 region has the DNA TGTGCCAGCAGCCTAGGGGGCGGGAGGGGCAACGAGCAGTACTTC. Translation: CASSLGGGRGNEQYF. This rearrangement joins TRBV7-2 to TRBJ2-7, with 9 positions matching TRBD2. The CDR3 is made up of 15 amino acids. After removal of 5 bases from V and 5 bases from J, the junction contained 10 bases not matched to a gene. Per the germline V gene, CDR1 is SGHTA and CDR2 is FQGNSA.

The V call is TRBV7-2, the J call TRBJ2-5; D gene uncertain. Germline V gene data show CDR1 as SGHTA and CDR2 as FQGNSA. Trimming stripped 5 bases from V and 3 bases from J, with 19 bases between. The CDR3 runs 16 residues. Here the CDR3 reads CASSPRNSARKETQYF. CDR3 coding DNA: TGTGCCAGCAGCCCGAGGAATTCGGCGAGAAAAGAGACCCAGTACTTC.

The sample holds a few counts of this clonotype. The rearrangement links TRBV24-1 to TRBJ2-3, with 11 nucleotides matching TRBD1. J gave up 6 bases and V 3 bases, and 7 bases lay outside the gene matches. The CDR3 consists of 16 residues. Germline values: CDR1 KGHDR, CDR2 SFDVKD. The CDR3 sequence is CATSDPGTGGTDTQYF. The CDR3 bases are TGTGCCACCAGTGATCCTGGGACAGGGGGTACGGATACGCAGTATTTT.

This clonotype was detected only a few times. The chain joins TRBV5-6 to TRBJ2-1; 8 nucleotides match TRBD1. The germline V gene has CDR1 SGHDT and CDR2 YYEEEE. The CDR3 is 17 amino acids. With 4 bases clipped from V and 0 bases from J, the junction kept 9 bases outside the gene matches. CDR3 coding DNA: TGTGCCAGCAGCAAGCGACAGGGGTCCGACTCCTACAATGAGCAGTTCTTC. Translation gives CASSKRQGSDSYNEQFF.

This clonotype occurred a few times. The CDR3 protein is CASSPRAPETQYF. CDR3 coding DNA: TGTGCCAGCAGCCCCCGGGCGCCGGAGACCCAGTACTTC. The rearrangement uses TRBV7-2 and TRBJ2-5, with D hard to call. Trimming stripped 5 bases from V and 5 bases from J, with 12 bases between. CDR1 SGHTA and CDR2 FQGNSA come from the germline V gene. The CDR3 contains 13 residues.

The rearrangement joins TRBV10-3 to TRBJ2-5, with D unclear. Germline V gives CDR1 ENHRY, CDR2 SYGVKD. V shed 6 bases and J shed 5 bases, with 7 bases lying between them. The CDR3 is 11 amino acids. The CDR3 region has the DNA TGTGCCATCAGCGCCCGGGAGACCCAGTACTTC. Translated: CAISARETQYF.

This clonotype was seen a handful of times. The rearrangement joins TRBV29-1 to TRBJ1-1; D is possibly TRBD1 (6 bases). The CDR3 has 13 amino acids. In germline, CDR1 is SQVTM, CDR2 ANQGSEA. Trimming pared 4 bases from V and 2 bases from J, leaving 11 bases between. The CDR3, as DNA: TGCAGCGTTGGACGGACAGCCAACACTGAAGCTTTCTTT. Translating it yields CSVGRTANTEAFF. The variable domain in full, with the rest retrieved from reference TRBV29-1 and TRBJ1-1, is SAVISQKPSRDICQRGTSLTIQCQVDSQVTMMFWYRQQPGQSLTLIATANQGSEATYESGFVIDKFPISRPNLTFSTLTVSNMSPEDSSIYLCSVGRTANTEAFFGQGTRLTVV.

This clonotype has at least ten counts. CDR3 residues: CASSLAVGTLHNEQFF. The CDR3 DNA sequence: TGCGCCAGCAGCTTGGCCGTCGGGACATTACACAATGAGCAGTTCTTC. The rearrangement links TRBV5-1 to TRBJ2-1, with D tentatively TRBD1 (6 bases). From germline, CDR1 is SGHRS and CDR2 YFSETQ. This CDR3 is built from 16 residues. Trimming pared 0 bases from V and 5 bases from J, leaving 15 bases between.